The present TCR beta chain was sequenced within a study of T cells after yellow fever vaccination. Germline assignment: CDR1 MNHEY and CDR2 SMNVEV (reference sequence). This CDR3 comprises 15 residues. Study-level results: A weaker but faster secondary response was observed, peaking on day 5 versus 15. The booster response re-showed most primary clones: 96% CD4, around 87% CD8.

UMIs and a universal primer site were added when TCR cDNA was made by 5'RACE template switching. One entry per CDR3 protein, called by TCRdb with MiXCR from the 5' RACE reads. Of about 580,000 distinct CDR3 sequences in the sample, about a sixth were seen once. A word on this clonotype: The antigen remains undetermined. One junction end does not reproduce the germline sequence, and a read error may be involved.

J is TRBJ2-2 and V is TRBV27; D is perhaps TRBD2 (5 bases). Source: PBMCs, taken 5 days after the first yellow fever vaccination. This sequence was found in a young man who received the YFV17D yellow fever vaccine. Here the CDR3 DNA reads TGTGCCAGCAGCTCATGGAGGCTGAACACCGAGGAGCTGTTTTTT. Translated: CASSSWRLNTEELFF.